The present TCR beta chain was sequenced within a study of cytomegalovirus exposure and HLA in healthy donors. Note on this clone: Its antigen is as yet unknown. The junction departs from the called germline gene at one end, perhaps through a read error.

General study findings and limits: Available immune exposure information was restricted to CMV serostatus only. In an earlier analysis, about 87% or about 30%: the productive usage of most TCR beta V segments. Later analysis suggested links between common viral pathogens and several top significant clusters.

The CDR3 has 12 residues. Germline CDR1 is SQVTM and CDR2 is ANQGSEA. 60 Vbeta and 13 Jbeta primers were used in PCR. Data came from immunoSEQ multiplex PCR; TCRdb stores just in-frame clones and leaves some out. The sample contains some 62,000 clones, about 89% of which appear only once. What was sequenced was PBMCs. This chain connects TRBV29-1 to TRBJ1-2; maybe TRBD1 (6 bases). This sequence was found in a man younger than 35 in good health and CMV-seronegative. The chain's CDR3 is CSAEQGDYGYTF. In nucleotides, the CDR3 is TGCAGCGCTGAACAGGGTGACTATGGCTACACCTTC.